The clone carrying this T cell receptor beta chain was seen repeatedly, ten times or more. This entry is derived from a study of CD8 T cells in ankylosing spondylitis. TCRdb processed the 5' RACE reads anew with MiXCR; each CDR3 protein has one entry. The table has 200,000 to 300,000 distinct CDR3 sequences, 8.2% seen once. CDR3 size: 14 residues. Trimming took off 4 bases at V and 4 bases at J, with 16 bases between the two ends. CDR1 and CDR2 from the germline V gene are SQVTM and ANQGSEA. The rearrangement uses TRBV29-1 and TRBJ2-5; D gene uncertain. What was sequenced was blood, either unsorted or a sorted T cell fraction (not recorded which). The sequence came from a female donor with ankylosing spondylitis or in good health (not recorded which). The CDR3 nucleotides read TGCAGCGTTGTCGGCAGCTCCGGCCCAGAGACCCAGTACTTC. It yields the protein CSVVGSSGPETQYF.